This T cell receptor beta chain was sequenced in a study of cytomegalovirus exposure and HLA in healthy donors. The CDR3 contains 15 residues. V trimming: 9 bases; J trimming: 0 bases; junction bases outside the gene matches: 5. CDR1 is SNHLY, CDR2 FYNNEI, per germline. PCR primers comprised 60 Vbeta and 13 Jbeta primers. The protocol was immunoSEQ multiplex PCR, while the TCRdb copy is restricted to in-frame clones and leaves out a portion. Here the sample spans approximately 170,000 clones, 65% to 85% being singletons. The donors comprised healthy bone marrow donors. Donors were ostensibly healthy at sampling, although undocumented immune exposures were probable. Notes on the study in general: According to the study, about 180 TCR beta chains were cytomegalovirus-associated.

Regarding this clone: What it binds is not known.

The clonotype comes from a woman aged 40 to 55 in good health and CMV-seropositive. The chain has TRBV2 and TRBJ2-3; 11 bases are shared with TRBD2. Material: PBMCs. CDR3 sequence reads: CARASGGSSTDTQYF. In DNA form, the CDR3 reads TGTGCCAGGGCTAGCGGGGGGTCTAGCACAGATACGCAGTATTTT. The full variable domain, with the rest looked up from reference TRBV2 and TRBJ2-3, is EPEVTQTPSHQVTQMGQEVILRCVPISNHLYFYWYRQILGQKVEFLVSFYNNEISEKSEIFDDQFSVERPDGSNFTLKIRSTKLEDSAMYFCARASGGSSTDTQYFGPGTRLTVL.